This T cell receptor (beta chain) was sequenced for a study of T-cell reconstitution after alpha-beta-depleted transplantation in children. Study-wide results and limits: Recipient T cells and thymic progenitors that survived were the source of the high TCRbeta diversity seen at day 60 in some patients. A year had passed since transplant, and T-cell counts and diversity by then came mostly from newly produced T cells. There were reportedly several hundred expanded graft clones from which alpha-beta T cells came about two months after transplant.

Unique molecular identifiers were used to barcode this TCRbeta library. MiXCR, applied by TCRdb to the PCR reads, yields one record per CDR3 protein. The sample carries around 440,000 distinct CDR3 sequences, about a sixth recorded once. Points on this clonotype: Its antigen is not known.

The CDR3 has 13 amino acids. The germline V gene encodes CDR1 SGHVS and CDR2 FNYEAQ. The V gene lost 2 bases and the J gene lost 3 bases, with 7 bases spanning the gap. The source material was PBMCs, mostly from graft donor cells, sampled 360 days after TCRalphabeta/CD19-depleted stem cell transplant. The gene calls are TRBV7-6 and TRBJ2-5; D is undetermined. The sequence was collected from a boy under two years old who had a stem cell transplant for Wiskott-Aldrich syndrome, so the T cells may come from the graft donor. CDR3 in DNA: TGTGCCAGCAGCTTAAGAAGGAAAGAGACCCAGTACTTC. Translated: CASSLRRKETQYF.